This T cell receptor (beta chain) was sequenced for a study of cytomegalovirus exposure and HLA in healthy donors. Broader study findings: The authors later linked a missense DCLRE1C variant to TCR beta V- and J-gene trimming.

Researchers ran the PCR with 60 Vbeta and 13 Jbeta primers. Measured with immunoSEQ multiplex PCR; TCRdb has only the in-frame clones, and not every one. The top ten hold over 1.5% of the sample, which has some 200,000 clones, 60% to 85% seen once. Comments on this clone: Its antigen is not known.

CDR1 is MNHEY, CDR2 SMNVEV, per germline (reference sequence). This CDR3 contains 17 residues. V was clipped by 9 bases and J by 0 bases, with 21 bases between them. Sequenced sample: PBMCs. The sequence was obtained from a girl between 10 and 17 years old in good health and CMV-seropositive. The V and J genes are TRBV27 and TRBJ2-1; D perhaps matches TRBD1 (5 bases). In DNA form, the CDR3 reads TGTGCCAGGGGGCCCCCTCTGACAAACCTCTCCTACAATGAGCAGTTCTTC. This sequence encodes CARGPPLTNLSYNEQFF.